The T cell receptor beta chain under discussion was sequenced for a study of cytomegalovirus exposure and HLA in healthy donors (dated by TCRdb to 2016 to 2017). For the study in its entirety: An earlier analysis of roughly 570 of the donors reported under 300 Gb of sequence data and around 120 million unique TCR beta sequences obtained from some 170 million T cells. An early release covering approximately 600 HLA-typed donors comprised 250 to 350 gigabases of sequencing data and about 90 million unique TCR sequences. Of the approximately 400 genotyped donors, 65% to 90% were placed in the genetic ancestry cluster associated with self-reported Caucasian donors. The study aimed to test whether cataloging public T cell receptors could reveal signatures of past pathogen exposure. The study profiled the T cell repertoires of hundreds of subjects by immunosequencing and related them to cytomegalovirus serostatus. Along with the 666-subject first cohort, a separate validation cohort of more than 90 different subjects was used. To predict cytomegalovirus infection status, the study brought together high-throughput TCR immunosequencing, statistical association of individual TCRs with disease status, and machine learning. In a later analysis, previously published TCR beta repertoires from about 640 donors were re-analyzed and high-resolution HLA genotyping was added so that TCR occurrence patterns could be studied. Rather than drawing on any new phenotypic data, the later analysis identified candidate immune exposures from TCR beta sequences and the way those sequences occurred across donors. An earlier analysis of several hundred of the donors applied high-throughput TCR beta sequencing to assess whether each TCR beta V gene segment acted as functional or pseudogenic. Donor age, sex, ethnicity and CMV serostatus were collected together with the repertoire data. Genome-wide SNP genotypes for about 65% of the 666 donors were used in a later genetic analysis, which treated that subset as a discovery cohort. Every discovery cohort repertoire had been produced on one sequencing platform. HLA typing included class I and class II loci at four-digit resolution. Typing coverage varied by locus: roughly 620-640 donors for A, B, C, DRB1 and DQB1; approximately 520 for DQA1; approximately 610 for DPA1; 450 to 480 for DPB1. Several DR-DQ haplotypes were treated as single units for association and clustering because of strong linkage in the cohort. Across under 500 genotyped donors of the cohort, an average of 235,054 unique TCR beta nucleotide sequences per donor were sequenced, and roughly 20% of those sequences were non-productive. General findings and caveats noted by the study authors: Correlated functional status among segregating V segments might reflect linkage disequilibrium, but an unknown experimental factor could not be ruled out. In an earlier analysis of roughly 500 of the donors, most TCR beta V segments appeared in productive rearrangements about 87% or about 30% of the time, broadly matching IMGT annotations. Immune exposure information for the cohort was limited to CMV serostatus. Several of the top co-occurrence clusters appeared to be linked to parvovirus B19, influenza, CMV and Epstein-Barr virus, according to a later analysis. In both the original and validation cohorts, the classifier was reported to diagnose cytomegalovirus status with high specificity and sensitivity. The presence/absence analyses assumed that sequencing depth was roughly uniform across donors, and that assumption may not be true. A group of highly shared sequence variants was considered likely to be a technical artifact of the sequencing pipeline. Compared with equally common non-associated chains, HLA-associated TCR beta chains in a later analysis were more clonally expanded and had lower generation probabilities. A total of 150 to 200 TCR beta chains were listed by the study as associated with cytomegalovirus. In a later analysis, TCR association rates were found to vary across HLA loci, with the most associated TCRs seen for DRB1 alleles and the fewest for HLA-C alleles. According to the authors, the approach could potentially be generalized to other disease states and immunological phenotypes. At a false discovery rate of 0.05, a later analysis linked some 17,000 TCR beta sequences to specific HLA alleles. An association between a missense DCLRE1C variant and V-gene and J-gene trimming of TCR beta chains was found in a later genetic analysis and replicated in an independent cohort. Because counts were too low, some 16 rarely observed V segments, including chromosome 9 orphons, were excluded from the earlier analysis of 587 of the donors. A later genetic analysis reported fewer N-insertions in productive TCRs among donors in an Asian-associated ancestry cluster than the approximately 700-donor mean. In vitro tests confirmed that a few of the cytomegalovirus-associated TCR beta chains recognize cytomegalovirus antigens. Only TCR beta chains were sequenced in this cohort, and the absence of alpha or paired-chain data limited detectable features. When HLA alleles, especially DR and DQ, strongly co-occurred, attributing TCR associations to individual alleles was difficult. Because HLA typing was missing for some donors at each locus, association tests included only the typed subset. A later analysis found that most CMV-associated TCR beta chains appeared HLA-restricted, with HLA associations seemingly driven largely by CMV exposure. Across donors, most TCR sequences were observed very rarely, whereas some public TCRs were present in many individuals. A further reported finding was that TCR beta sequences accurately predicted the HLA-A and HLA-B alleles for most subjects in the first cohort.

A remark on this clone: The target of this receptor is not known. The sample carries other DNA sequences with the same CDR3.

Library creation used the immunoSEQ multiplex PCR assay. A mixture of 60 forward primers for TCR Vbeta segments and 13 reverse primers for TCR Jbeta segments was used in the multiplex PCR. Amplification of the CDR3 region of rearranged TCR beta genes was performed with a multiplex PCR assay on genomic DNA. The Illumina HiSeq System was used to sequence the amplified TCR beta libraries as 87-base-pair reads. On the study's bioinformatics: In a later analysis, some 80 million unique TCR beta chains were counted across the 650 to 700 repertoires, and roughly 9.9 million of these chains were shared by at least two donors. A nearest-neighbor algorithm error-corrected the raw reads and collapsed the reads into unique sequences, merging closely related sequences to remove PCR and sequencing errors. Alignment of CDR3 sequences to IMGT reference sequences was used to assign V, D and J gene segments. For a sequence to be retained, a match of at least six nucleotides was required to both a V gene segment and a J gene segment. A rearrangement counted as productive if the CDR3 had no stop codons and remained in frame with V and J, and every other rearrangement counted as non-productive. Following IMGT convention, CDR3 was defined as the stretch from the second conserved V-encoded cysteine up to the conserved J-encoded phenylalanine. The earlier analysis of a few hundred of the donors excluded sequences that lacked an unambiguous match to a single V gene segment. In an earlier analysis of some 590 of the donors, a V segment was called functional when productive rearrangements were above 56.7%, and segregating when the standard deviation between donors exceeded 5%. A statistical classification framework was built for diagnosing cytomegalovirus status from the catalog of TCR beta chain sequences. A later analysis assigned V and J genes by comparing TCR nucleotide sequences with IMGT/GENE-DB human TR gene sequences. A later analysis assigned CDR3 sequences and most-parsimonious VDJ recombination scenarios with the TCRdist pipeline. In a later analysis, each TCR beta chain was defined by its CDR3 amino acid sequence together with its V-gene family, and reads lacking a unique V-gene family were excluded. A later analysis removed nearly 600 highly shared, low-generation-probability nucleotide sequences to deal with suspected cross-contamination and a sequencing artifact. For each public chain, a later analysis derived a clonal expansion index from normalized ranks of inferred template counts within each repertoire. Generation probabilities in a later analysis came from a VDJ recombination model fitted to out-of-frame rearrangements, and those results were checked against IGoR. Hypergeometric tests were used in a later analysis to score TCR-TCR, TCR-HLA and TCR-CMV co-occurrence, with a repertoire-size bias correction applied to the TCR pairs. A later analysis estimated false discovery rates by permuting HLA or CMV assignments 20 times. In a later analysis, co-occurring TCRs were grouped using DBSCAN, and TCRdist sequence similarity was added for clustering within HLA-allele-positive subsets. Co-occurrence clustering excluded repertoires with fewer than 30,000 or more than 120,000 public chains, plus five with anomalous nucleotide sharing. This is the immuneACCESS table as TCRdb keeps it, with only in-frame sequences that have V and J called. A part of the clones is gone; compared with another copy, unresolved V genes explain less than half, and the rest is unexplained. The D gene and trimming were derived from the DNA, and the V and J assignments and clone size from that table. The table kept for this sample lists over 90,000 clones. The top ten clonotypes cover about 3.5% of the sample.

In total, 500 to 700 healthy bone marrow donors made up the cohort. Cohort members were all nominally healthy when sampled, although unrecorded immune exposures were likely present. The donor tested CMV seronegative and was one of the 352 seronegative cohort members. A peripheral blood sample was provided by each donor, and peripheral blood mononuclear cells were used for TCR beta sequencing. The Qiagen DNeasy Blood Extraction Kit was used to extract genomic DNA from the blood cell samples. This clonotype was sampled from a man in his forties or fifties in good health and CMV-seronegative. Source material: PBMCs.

The nucleotide sequence is TGTGCCAGCAGTACCACAGGGCTTGGGCCCCAGCATTTT. This codes for CASSTTGLGPQHF. The V gene is TRBV2 and the J gene is TRBJ1-5; the best D guess is TRBD1, with 6 bases matching. V is reduced by 5 bases and J by 9 bases, leaving a spacing of 14 bases between them. The CDR3 runs 13 residues from the cysteine to the phenylalanine. The entry retains the CDR3 DNA only, 39 bases that are in frame from base 1. The germline V gene specifies SNHLY as CDR1 and FYNNEI as CDR2.